The 19 T cell receptor beta chains below all came from one sample that was sequenced in a study of CD8 T cells in ankylosing spondylitis (dated by TCRdb to about 2017). The library was built by means of 5' RACE. TCRdb records Illumina HiSeq 2500 as the sequencer. TCRdb trimmed the raw reads at Q25, called clones with MiXCR and kept productive beta chains. CDR3 protein duplicates are merged, each entry listing the most common genes and DNA. This sample holds a few hundred thousand distinct CDR3 sequences; roughly a tenth were observed only once. Of the sample, 6% to 7.5% falls within the top ten clones. Sequenced: blood, either unsorted or a sorted T cell fraction (not recorded which). These receptors were collected from a male donor with ankylosing spondylitis or in good health (not recorded which).

In its sample, this clonotype was seen a few times. The rearrangement links TRBV29-1 to TRBJ2-7; D is perhaps TRBD1 (8 bases). Looked up from germline, CDR1 is SQVTM and CDR2 is ANQGSEA. Trimming took off 1 base at V and 4 bases at J, with 14 bases between the two ends. The CDR3 has 14 amino acids. CDR3 bases: TGCAGCGTTGAAGTACAGGGGGGGATTTACGAGCAGTACTTC. Translating it yields CSVEVQGGIYEQYF.

This clonotype was seen a few times. The V and J genes are TRBV14 and TRBJ2-7, with 9 bases lining up with TRBD1. This CDR3 spans 17 amino acids. J was trimmed by 2 bases and V by 1 base; bases with no gene match: 9. The germline gives CDR1 SGHDN, CDR2 FVKESK. The CDR3 sequence: CASSQGPIGTGPYEQYF. The CDR3 nucleotides are TGTGCCAGCAGCCAAGGACCCATCGGGACAGGGCCCTACGAGCAGTACTTC.

On this clonotype itself: Mismatch with germline at one junction end may stem from a read error. DNA for the CDR3: TGTGCCAGCAGCGTGGGGGGTCCTCAGTCCCAGCATTTT. Translating gives CASSVGGPQSQHF. The genes are TRBV5-5 and TRBJ1-5; weak D call: TRBD1 (5 bases). The CDR3 sequence is 13 residues long. Germline lookup yields CDR1 SGHKS and CDR2 YYEKEE (reference sequence).

This clonotype appeared many times. V is TRBV6-1 and J is TRBJ1-6; maybe TRBD1 (5 bases). The CDR3 covers 14 residues. CDR1 and CDR2 (germline): MNHNS, SASEGT. The V end lost 6 bases, the J end lost 8 bases, and 14 bases lay between the germline ends. The CDR3 reads CASRPGGGDSPLHF. In nucleotides, the CDR3 is TGTGCCAGCAGGCCCGGGGGTGGGGATTCACCCCTCCACTTT.

This clonotype was seen ten or more times. J is TRBJ2-5 and V is TRBV9, with D hard to call. Germline V lookup: CDR1 SGDLS, CDR2 YYNGEE. There are 13 residues in the CDR3. Trimming removed 4 bases at V and 4 bases at J, with 11 bases between. Here the CDR3 DNA reads TGTGCCAGCAGCCGAGGTTTTGGAGAGACCCAGTACTTC. This encodes CASSRGFGETQYF.

This clonotype has at least ten counts. The chain joins TRBV3-1 to TRBJ2-7; 7 bases align to TRBD2. CDR3 size: 13 residues. J gave up 3 bases and V 8 bases, and 7 bases lay outside the gene matches. Germline CDR1 is LGHDT and CDR2 is YNNKEL (reference sequence). The CDR3 DNA reads TGTGCCAGCTCAAGCGGGGTTGGCTACGAGCAGTACTTC. It specifies CASSSGVGYEQYF.

This clonotype was counted at least ten times. The chain uses TRBV20-1 and TRBJ1-1, with D uncertain. V lost 1 base, J lost 13 bases, and 13 bases lay in between. Germline V gene data show CDR1 as DFQATT and CDR2 as SNEGSKA (reference sequence). This CDR3 region has 11 residues. This CDR3 is CSARADRSSFF. The CDR3 DNA reads as TGCAGTGCTAGAGCGGACCGGTCGAGTTTCTTT.

This clonotype was seen many times. The V and J genes are TRBV27 and TRBJ2-5; D call uncertain. Per the germline V gene, CDR1 is MNHEY and CDR2 is SMNVEV (reference sequence). Trimming took off 4 bases at V and 5 bases at J, with 11 bases between the two ends. The CDR3 consists of 13 residues. The CDR3 DNA sequence: TGTGCCAGCAGTTCTCCCAAGAGGGAGACCCAGTACTTC. This sequence encodes CASSSPKRETQYF.

This clonotype was counted many times. The V and J genes are TRBV5-1 and TRBJ1-4; D unresolved. The germline V and J ends were trimmed by 2 bases and 0 bases, with 8 bases remaining between them. CDR3 length: 15 residues. CDR1 SGHRS and CDR2 YFSETQ come from the germline V gene. The CDR3 here is CASSFTAATNEKLFF. CDR3 sequence (DNA): TGCGCCAGCAGCTTCACGGCCGCAACTAATGAAAAACTGTTTTTT.

This clonotype was seen many times. The chain carries TRBV7-2 and TRBJ1-2; D remains ambiguous. The germline CDR1 and CDR2 sequences are SGHTA and FQGNSA. This CDR3 is built from 12 residues. Trimming took off 5 bases at V and 4 bases at J, with 8 bases between the two ends. CDR3 sequence reads: CASSNGGYGYTF. The CDR3 DNA follows: TGTGCCAGCAGCAACGGAGGCTATGGCTACACCTTC.

This clonotype was seen at least ten times. The J gene is TRBJ2-5, the V gene TRBV29-1; tentatively, D is TRBD1 (6 bases). Germline CDR1 is SQVTM and CDR2 is ANQGSEA. The CDR3 length is 14 residues. Trimming stripped 5 bases from V and 3 bases from J, with 16 bases between. The chain's CDR3 is CSVTQGAMEETQYF. CDR3 coding DNA: TGCAGCGTTACACAGGGTGCCATGGAAGAGACCCAGTACTTC.

This clonotype was counted many times. V gene TRBV12-3 or TRBV12-4 combines with J gene TRBJ2-1, with D maybe TRBD2 (6 bases). There are 13 residues in the CDR3. Deletions cut 4 bases from V and 5 bases from J, with 9 bases between. The CDR3 nucleotides are TGTGCCAGCAGTTGGGACTTCAACAATGAGCAGTTCTTC. This translates into CASSWDFNNEQFF.

In this sample, this clonotype turned up many times. The V and J genes are TRBV25-1 and TRBJ2-1, with D perhaps being TRBD1 or TRBD2 (5 bases each). Germline CDR1 reads MGHDK; CDR2 reads SYGVNS. The CDR3 contains 19 residues. The ends were cut back, 4 bases at V and 6 bases at J, with 28 bases in the middle. This chain's CDR3 is CASSGSGGAVNPSGNEQFF. In nucleotides, the CDR3 is TGTGCCAGCAGTGGATCTGGGGGAGCAGTTAACCCGTCTGGCAATGAGCAGTTCTTC.

CDR3 nucleotide sequence: TGTGCCAGCAGCCACAAACGGGGGCCTCGGGGAGATACGCAGTATTTT. Residues: CASSHKRGPRGDTQYF. The genes are TRBV3-1 and TRBJ2-3, with D perhaps TRBD1 or TRBD2 (6 bases each). The V and J ends lost 3 bases and 5 bases respectively, with 18 bases between them. The CDR3 totals 16 residues. CDR1 LGHDT and CDR2 YNNKEL come from the germline V gene (reference sequence).

Concerning this clonotype itself: Germline is not matched at one junction end, which may reflect a read error. The chain has TRBV2 and TRBJ2-1; 7 nucleotides agree with TRBD2. Germline CDR1 and CDR2: SNHLY and FYNNEI. The CDR3 is made up of 18 amino acids. The CDR3 spells CANSEALGFLAAYNEQFF. The CDR3 nucleotides are TGTGCCAACAGTGAAGCGCTAGGTTTCCTAGCGGCCTACAATGAGCAGTTCTTC.

This clonotype has a handful of counts. V usage is TRBV2 and J usage is TRBJ2-5; D may be TRBD2 (5 bases). Trimming stripped 3 bases from V and 5 bases from J, with 16 bases between. CDR3 length: 15 amino acids. Germline V gene sequence: CDR1 SNHLY, CDR2 FYNNEI. CDR3 nucleotide sequence: TGTGCCAGCAGTGAGTTTCAGGCTGGCGGGGAGACCCAGTACTTC. This gives the protein CASSEFQAGGETQYF.

This clonotype was counted many times. The chain links TRBV6-5 to TRBJ2-7; 8 nucleotides align to TRBD2. This CDR3 spans 16 amino acids. V lost 2 bases and J lost 0; bases outside the gene matches: 6. CDR1 MNHEY and CDR2 SVGAGI come from the germline V gene. CDR3 bases: TGTGCCAGCAGTTACCTTAGCGGGAAAAGCTCCTACGAGCAGTACTTC. It translates to CASSYLSGKSSYEQYF.

This clonotype has a count of ten or more. The CDR3 region is CSAFRLSDMSYEQYF. As DNA, the CDR3 is TGCAGTGCTTTCCGACTCTCCGATATGTCGTACGAGCAGTACTTC. The rearrangement uses TRBV20-1 and TRBJ2-7; D is undetermined. Germline V gives CDR1 DFQATT, CDR2 SNEGSKA (reference sequence). The V end was cut by 5 bases, the J end by 4 bases, with 21 bases between. This CDR3 comprises 15 residues.

This clonotype occurred a few times. The rearrangement joins TRBV2 to TRBJ2-1; D perhaps matches TRBD2 (6 bases). Looked up from germline, CDR1 is SNHLY and CDR2 is FYNNEI. V shed 3 bases and J shed 10 bases, with 16 bases lying between them. This CDR3 is 14 amino acids long. The CDR3 here is CASSDSPAGWEQFF. The DNA for the CDR3 is TGTGCCAGCAGTGACTCCCCTGCGGGGTGGGAGCAGTTCTTC.